This TCR beta chain was documented in a study of Graves' ophthalmopathy and Graves' hyperthyroidism. Study-level points and caveats: Detected in blood as well were most expanded thyroid clonotypes with frequency above 0.001.

This CDR3 has 14 residues. Germline CDR1 MNHNS, CDR2 SASEGT. This clonotype was recorded a few times. Its antigen remains unknown. A much larger clone is a single base away; this may be a read error. Amplifying from RNA transcripts, the study obtained TCR beta CDR3 regions. HTBI primers were used in a first-round RT-PCR, which preceded a second-round multiplex PCR. TCRdb reanalysed the multiplex PCR reads using MiXCR and keeps one entry per CDR3 protein. Here the sample spans 500,000 to 700,000 distinct CDR3 sequences, less than 40% being singletons. The chain joins TRBV6-1 to TRBJ1-6, with D uncertain. Sequencing was done on a sample of peripheral blood or thyroid tissue (not recorded which). This sequence originates from an adult man with Graves' hyperthyroidism. CDR3 nucleotide sequence: TGTGCCATCAGTGAATACAGACACAATTCACCCCTCCACTTT. As protein: CAISEYRHNSPLHF.